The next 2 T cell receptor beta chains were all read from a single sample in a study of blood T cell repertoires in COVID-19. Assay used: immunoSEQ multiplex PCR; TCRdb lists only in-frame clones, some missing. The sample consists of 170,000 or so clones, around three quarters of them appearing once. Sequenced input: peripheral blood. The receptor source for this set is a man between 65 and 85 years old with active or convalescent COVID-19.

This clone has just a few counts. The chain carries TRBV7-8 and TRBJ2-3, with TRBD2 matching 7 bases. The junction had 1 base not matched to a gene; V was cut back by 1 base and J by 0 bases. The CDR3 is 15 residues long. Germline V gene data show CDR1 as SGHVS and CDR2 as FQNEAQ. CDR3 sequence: CASSLERGSTDTQYF. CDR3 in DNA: TGTGCCAGCAGCTTAGAGCGGGGCAGCACAGATACGCAGTATTTT. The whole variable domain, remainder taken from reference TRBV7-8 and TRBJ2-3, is GAGVSQSPRYKVAKRGQDVALRCDPISGHVSLFWYQQALGQGPEFLTYFQNEAQLDKSGLPSDRFFAERPEGSVSTLKIQRTQQEDSAVYLCASSLERGSTDTQYFGPGTRLTVL.

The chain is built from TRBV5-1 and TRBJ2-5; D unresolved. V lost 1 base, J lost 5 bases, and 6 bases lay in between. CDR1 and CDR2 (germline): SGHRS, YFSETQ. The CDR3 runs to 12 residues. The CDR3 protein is CASSLTAETQYF. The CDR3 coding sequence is TGCGCCAGCAGCTTGACAGCTGAGACCCAGTACTTC.